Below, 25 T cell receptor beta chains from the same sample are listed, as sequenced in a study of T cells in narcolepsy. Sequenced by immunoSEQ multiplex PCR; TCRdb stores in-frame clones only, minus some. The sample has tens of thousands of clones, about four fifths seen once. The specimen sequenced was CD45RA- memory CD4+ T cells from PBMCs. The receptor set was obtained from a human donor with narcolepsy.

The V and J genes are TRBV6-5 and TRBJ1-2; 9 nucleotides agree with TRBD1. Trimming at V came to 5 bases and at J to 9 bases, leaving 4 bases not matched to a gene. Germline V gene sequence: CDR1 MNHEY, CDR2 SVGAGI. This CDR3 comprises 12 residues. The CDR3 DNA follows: TGTGCCAGCAGTGAGGGACAGGGAAGCTACACCTTC. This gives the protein CASSEGQGSYTF.

CDR3 region: CASSLVRGANTEAFF. CDR3 coding DNA: TGTGCCAGCAGTTTAGTTAGGGGGGCGAACACTGAAGCTTTCTTT. The J gene is TRBJ1-1, the V gene TRBV27; D is possibly TRBD1 (6 bases). V shed 2 bases and J shed 1 base, with 11 bases lying between them. The CDR3 contains 15 residues. CDR1 and CDR2 from the germline V gene are MNHEY and SMNVEV (reference sequence).

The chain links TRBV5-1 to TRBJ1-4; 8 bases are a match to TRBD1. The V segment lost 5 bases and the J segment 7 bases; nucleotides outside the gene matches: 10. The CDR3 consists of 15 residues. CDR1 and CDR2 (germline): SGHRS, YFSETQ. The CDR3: CASSPTGGGSEKLFF. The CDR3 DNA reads TGCGCCAGCAGTCCTACAGGGGGAGGTAGTGAAAAACTGTTTTTT. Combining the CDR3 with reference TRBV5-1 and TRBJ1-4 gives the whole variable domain KAGVTQTPRYLIKTRGQQVTLSCSPISGHRSVSWYQQTPGQGLQFLFEYFSETQRNKGNFPGRFSGRQFSNSRSEMNVSTLELGDSALYLCASSPTGGGSEKLFFGSGTQLSVL.

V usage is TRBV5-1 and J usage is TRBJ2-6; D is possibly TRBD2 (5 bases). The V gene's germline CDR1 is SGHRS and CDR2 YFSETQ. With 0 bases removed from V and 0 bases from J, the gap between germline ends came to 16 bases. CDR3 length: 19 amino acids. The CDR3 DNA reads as TGCGCCAGCAGCTTGGGCCCCTCAGGACTCATCTCTGGGGCCAACGTCCTGACTTTC. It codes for CASSLGPSGLISGANVLTF.

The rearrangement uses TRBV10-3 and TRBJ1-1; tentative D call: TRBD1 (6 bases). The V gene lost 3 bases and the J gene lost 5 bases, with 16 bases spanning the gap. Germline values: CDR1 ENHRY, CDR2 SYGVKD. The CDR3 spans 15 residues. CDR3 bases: TGTGCCATCAGTGACAATAGGGGGGGCGATACTGAAGCTTTCTTT. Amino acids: CAISDNRGGDTEAFF.

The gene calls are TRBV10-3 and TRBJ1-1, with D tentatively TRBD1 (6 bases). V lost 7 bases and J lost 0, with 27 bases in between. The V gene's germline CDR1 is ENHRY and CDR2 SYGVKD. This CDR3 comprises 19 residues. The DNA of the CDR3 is TGTGCCATCAACCGAGGACGGGGGCCCCCATCCCGACTGAACACTGAAGCTTTCTTT. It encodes CAINRGRGPPSRLNTEAFF.

The CDR3 loop reads CASSLDWGSNEQYF. In nucleotides, the CDR3 is TGTGCCAGCAGCTTGGATTGGGGTTCCAACGAGCAGTACTTC. The chain joins TRBV5-4 to TRBJ2-7; D remains unclear. The CDR3 length is 14 residues. V gave up 0 bases and J gave up 5 bases, with 12 bases separating them. Germline lookup yields CDR1 SGHNT and CDR2 YYREEE (reference sequence). The full variable domain, with the rest looked up from reference TRBV5-4 and TRBJ2-7, is ETGVTQSPTHLIKTRGQQVTLRCSSQSGHNTVSWYQQALGQGPQFIFQYYREEENGRGNFPPRFSGLQFPNYSSELNVNALELDDSALYLCASSLDWGSNEQYFGPGTRLTVT.

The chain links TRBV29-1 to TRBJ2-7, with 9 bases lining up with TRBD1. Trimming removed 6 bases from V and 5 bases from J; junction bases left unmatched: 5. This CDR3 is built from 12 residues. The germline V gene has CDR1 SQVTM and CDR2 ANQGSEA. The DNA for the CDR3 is TGCAGCGTGCGGACAGGGGTGAACGAGCAGTACTTC. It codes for CSVRTGVNEQYF.

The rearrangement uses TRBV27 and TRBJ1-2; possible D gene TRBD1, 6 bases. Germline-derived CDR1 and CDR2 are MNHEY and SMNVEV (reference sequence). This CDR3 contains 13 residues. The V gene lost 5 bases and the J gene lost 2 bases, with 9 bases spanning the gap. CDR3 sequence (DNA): TGTGCCAGCAGTCTCAGGGGAAACTATGGCTACACCTTC. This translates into CASSLRGNYGYTF.

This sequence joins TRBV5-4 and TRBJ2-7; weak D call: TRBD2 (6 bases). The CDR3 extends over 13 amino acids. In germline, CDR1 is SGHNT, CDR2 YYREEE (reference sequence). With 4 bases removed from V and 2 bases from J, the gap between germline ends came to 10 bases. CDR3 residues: CASSQRTTYEQYF. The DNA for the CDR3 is TGTGCCAGCAGCCAAAGGACTACCTACGAGCAGTACTTC.

The CDR3 region has the DNA TGTGCCAGAAGCCCCCCGGGACCTAACTCCTACAATGAGCAGTTCTTC. The encoded protein is CARSPPGPNSYNEQFF. The chain joins TRBV5-3 to TRBJ2-1; D possibly uses TRBD1 or TRBD2 (5 bases each). TRBV5-3 is treated as an ORF (open reading frame) with a function not yet certain. The CDR3 runs to 16 residues. The V end was cut by 4 bases, the J end by 0 bases, with 14 bases between.

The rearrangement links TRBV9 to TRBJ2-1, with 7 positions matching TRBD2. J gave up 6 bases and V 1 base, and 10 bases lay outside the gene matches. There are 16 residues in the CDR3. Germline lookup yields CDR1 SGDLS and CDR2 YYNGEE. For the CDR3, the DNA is TGTGCCAGCAGCGTATCGGTGGCGGGAGTCAGCAATGAGCAGTTCTTC. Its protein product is CASSVSVAGVSNEQFF.

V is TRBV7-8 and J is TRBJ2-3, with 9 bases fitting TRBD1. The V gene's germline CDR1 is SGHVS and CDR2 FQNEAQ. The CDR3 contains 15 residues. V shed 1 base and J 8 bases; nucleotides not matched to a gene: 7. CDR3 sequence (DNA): TGTGCCAGCAGCTTAGGACAGGGGGAACTTGGTACGCAGTATTTT. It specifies CASSLGQGELGTQYF. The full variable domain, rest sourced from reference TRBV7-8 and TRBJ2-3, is GAGVSQSPRYKVAKRGQDVALRCDPISGHVSLFWYQQALGQGPEFLTYFQNEAQLDKSGLPSDRFFAERPEGSVSTLKIQRTQQEDSAVYLCASSLGQGELGTQYFGPGTRLTVL.

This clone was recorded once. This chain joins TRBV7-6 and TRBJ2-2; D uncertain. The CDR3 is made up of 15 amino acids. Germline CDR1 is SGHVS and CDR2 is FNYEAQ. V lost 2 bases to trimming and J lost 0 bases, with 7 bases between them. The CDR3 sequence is CASSLLVTNTGELFF. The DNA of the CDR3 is TGTGCCAGCAGCTTACTTGTGACGAACACCGGGGAGCTGTTTTTT. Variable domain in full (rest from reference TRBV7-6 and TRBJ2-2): GAGVSQSPRYKVTKRGQDVALRCDPISGHVSLYWYRQALGQGPEFLTYFNYEAQQDKSGLPNDRFSAERPEGSISTLTIQRTEQRDSAMYRCASSLLVTNTGELFFGEGSRLTVL.

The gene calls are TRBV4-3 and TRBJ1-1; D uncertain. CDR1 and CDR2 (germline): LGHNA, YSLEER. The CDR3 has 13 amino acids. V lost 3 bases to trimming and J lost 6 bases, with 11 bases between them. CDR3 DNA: TGCGCCAGCAGCCATCGGGGAGGAGCTGAAGCTTTCTTT. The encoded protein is CASSHRGGAEAFF.

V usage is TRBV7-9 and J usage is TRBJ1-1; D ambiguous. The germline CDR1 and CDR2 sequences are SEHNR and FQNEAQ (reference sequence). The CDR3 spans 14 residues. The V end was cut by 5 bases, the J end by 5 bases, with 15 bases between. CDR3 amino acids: CASSRLERGTEAFF. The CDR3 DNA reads TGTGCCAGCAGCCGATTGGAGCGGGGAACTGAAGCTTTCTTT.

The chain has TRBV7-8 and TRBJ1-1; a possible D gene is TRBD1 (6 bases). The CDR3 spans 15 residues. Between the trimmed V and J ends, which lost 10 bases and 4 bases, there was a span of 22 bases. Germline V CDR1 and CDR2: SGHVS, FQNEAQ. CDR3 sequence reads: CATSTAPGGATEAFF. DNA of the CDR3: TGTGCCACCTCAACAGCCCCCGGGGGGGCCACTGAAGCTTTCTTT.

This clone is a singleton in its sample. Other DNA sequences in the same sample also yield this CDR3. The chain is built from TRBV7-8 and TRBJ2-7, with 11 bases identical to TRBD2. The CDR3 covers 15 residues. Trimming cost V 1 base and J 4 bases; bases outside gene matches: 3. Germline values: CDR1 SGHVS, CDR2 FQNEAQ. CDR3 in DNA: TGTGCCAGCAGCTTAGTTGGGACTAGCGGATACGAGCAGTACTTC. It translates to CASSLVGTSGYEQYF.

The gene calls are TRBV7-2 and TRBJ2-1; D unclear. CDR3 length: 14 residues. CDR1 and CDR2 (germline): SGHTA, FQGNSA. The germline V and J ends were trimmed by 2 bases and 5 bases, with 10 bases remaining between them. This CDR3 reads CASSLLTRNNEQFF. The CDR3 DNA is TGTGCCAGCAGCTTATTAACAAGAAACAATGAGCAGTTCTTC.

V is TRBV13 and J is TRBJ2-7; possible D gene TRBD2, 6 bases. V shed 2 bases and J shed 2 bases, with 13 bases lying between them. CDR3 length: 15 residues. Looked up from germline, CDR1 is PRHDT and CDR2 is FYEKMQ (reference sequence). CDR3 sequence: CASSLSGVGAYEQYF. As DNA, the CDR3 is TGTGCCAGCAGCTTATCGGGGGTTGGGGCCTACGAGCAGTACTTC.

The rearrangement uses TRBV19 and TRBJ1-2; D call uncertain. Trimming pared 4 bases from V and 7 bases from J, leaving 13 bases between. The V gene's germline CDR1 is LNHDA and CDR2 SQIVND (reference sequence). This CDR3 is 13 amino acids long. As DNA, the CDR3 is TGTGCCAGTAGTAGGGAGGAGTCAAGTGGCTACACCTTC. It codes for CASSREESSGYTF.

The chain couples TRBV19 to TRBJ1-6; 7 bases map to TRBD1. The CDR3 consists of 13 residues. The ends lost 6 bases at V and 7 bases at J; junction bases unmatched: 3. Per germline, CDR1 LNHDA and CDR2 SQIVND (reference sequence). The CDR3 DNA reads TGTGCCAGTAGACCGGGACAGAATTCACCCCTCCACTTT. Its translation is CASRPGQNSPLHF. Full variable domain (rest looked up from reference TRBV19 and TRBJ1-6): DGGITQSPKYLFRKEGQNVTLSCEQNLNHDAMYWYRQDPGQGLRLIYYSQIVNDFQKGDIAEGYSVSREKKESFPLTVTSAQKNPTAFYLCASRPGQNSPLHFGNGTRLTVT.

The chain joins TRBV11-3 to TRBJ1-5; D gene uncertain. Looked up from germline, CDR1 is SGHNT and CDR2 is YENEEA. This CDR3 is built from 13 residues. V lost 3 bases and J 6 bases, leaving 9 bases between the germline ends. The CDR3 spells CASSFGESQPQHF. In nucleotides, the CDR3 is TGTGCCAGCAGCTTCGGGGAGAGTCAGCCCCAGCATTTT.

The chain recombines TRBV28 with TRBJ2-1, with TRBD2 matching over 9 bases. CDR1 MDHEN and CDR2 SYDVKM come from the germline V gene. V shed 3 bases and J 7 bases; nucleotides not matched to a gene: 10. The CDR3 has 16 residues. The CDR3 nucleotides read TGTGCCAGCAGTTTTTCGGGACTAGCCCTCCGGAATGAGCAGTTCTTC. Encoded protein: CASSFSGLALRNEQFF.

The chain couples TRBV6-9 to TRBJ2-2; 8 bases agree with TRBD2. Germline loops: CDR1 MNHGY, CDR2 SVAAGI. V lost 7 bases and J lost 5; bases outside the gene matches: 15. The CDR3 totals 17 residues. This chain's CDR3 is CASIISGDSGKTGELFF. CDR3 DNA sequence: TGTGCCAGCATCATTTCGGGGGATAGCGGGAAGACCGGGGAGCTGTTTTTT.